Presented here are 21 T cell receptor beta chains from one specimen sequenced in a study of molecular identifiers for immune sequencing clone quantification. TCRdb independently ran MiXCR on the PCR reads; one entry per CDR3 protein. The data show 490,000 or so distinct CDR3 sequences, over 20% seen once. The sample was naive CD8+ T cells from blood, with Jurkat cell RNA spiked in. The subset: FACS-sorted CD8+CD4-CCR7+CD45RA+ naive T cells. The receptors derive from a human donor in good health. Some libraries in this study had Jurkat cell RNA spiked in.

Comment on this clonotype: Since a much larger clone is just one base distant, this may be a read error. This likely comes from a read error, as the CDR3 has no conserved phenylalanine or tryptophan at its end. The CDR3 DNA reads as TGTGCCAGCAGTCCCGTAGAGCCCTCTCGGGTAGCAGATACGCAGTATTCT. Translating gives CASSPVEPSRVADTQYS. This chain uses TRBV12-3 or TRBV12-4 with TRBJ2-3; D call uncertain. CDR3 length: 17 amino acids. Trimming took 5 bases from V and 4 from J, leaving 22 bases between them.

Ten or more counts support this clonotype. This chain joins TRBV7-9 and TRBJ1-3; D gene ambiguous. CDR1 is SEHNR and CDR2 is FQNEAQ in the germline V gene (reference sequence). The CDR3 has 15 residues. V lost 11 bases and J lost 0, with 17 bases in between. DNA of the CDR3: TGTGCCGGCCACCTCGAAGCTCACTCTGGAAACACCATATATTTT. As protein: CAGHLEAHSGNTIYF.

The V gene is TRBV5-4, the J gene TRBJ1-1; TRBD1 matches at 8 bases. Germline V CDR1 and CDR2: SGHNT, YYREEE (reference sequence). Trimming cost V 0 bases and J 0 bases; bases outside gene matches: 7. This CDR3 has 17 residues. In DNA form, the CDR3 reads TGTGCCAGCAGCTTGGAGGGGGCAGGGGGCATGAACACTGAAGCTTTCTTT. It specifies CASSLEGAGGMNTEAFF.

In its sample, this clonotype was seen once. One end of the junction fails to match germline, which may point to a read error. This chain joins TRBV6-5 and TRBJ1-1, with 7 bases that match TRBD1. The CDR3 is 17 amino acids. Germline-derived CDR1 and CDR2 are MNHEY and SVGAGI. The CDR3 spells CASSYTFSSTGITGAFF. CDR3 nucleotide sequence: TGTGCCAGCAGTTACACCTTCTCCTCGACAGGGATCACTGGAGCTTTCTTT.

This clonotype was counted a few times. This rearrangement joins TRBV4-1 to TRBJ2-7, with 7 bases fitting TRBD1. The germline V gene has CDR1 MGHRA and CDR2 YSYEKL. The CDR3 extends over 15 amino acids. V lost 0 bases, J lost 5 bases, and 7 bases stayed unmatched. This CDR3 is CASSQEGVTGNEQYF. CDR3 coding DNA: TGCGCCAGCAGCCAAGAGGGGGTGACAGGGAACGAGCAGTACTTC.

The gene calls are TRBV4-3 and TRBJ2-7; no reliable D call. The germline V gene encodes CDR1 LGHNA and CDR2 YSLEER. This CDR3 is 15 amino acids long. V gave up 0 bases and J gave up 3 bases, with 12 bases separating them. The CDR3, as DNA: TGCGCCAGCAGCCAAGAATATGGAATGAGCTACGAGCAGTACTTC. It specifies CASSQEYGMSYEQYF.

This clonotype has a handful of counts. This chain connects TRBV3-1 to TRBJ2-6; perhaps TRBD1 as D (6 bases). This CDR3 region has 16 residues. Trimming removed 0 bases at V and 8 bases at J, with 14 bases between. Germline loops: CDR1 LGHDT, CDR2 YNNKEL (reference sequence). The CDR3 loop is CASSQESPGDSNVLTF. In nucleotides, the CDR3 is TGTGCCAGCAGCCAAGAGTCTCCAGGGGATTCCAACGTCCTGACTTTC.

About this clonotype: The junction and the germline gene differ at one end; a read error may be behind it. This sequence joins TRBV9 and TRBJ2-3, with 9 bases lining up with TRBD2. This CDR3 comprises 15 residues. The germline gives CDR1 SGDLS, CDR2 YYNGEE. CDR3 nucleotides: TGTGCCAGCAGCGTAACCGGGACTAGCATAGATACGCAGTATTTT. This translates into CASSVTGTSIDTQYF.

The table lists this clonotype with a few counts. The chain combines TRBV4-1 with TRBJ2-5, with D perhaps assigned TRBD1 or TRBD2 (7 bases each). The V gene lost 0 bases and the J gene lost 3 bases, with 17 bases spanning the gap. Germline values: CDR1 MGHRA, CDR2 YSYEKL. The length of the CDR3 is 17 residues. CDR3 nucleotide sequence: TGCGCCAGCAGCCAAGATCGCTTGGCAGGGGGGGAAGAGACCCAGTACTTC. Translation: CASSQDRLAGGEETQYF.

Remarks on this clonotype: At one of its ends the junction is not consistent with the germline gene, which may arise from a read error. J is TRBJ2-2 and V is TRBV12-3 or TRBV12-4; maybe TRBD2 (5 bases). CDR3 size: 13 residues. CDR3 loop: CASSPQKTGELVF. The CDR3 bases are TGTGCCAGCAGTCCTCAGAAGACCGGGGAGCTGGTTTTT.

This clonotype was observed at least ten times. The chain uses TRBV7-9 and TRBJ1-2; D unresolved. Trimming took 0 bases from V and 8 from J, leaving 4 bases between them. This CDR3 has 11 amino acids. The germline CDR1 and CDR2 sequences are SEHNR and FQNEAQ (reference sequence). The CDR3 loop reads CASSLAGGYTF. The DNA of the CDR3 is TGTGCCAGCAGCTTAGCTGGAGGCTACACCTTC.

This clonotype was observed a handful of times. The rearrangement links TRBV19 to TRBJ2-4, with D tentatively TRBD1 (6 bases). The germline V gene encodes CDR1 LNHDA and CDR2 SQIVND (reference sequence). V lost 7 bases to trimming and J lost 0 bases, with 16 bases between them. This CDR3 is built from 16 residues. In DNA, the CDR3 is TGTGCCAGTACAGACAGGCAGGGTCGAGCCAAAAACATTCAGTACTTC. This encodes CASTDRQGRAKNIQYF.

This clonotype was counted many times. V and J are TRBV4-3 and TRBJ2-7, with no clear D. This CDR3 spans 15 amino acids. Germline CDR1 and CDR2: LGHNA and YSLEER. V was trimmed by 6 bases and J by 0 bases, leaving 15 bases between them. The CDR3 bases are TGCGCCAGCAGTCCGACACGGTCGAACTCCTACGAGCAGTACTTC. This translates into CASSPTRSNSYEQYF.

The chain has TRBV3-1 and TRBJ2-7; no definite D call. Germline V lookup: CDR1 LGHDT, CDR2 YNNKEL (reference sequence). Trimming shortened V by 7 bases and J by 4 bases, and 11 bases separated the two germline ends. The length of the CDR3 is 12 residues. The CDR3 region has the DNA TGTGCCAGCAACCGCGAGCGATACGAGCAGTACTTC. It specifies CASNRERYEQYF.

V usage is TRBV7-9 and J usage is TRBJ2-2; no reliable D call. Germline V lookup: CDR1 SEHNR, CDR2 FQNEAQ (reference sequence). V was pared by 2 bases and J by 10 bases, with 14 bases between. The CDR3 loop spans 14 amino acids. This CDR3 is CASSLKDTGMELFF. CDR3 nucleotide sequence: TGTGCCAGCAGCTTAAAGGATACGGGTATGGAGCTGTTTTTT.

The chain carries TRBV7-6 and TRBJ1-6; D is possibly TRBD1 (6 bases). Trimming pared 4 bases from V and 6 bases from J, leaving 10 bases between. This CDR3 is 14 amino acids long. Germline CDR1 SGHVS, CDR2 FNYEAQ. The CDR3 spells CASSYGQPNSPLHF. The CDR3 DNA follows: TGTGCCAGCAGCTACGGACAGCCTAATTCACCCCTCCACTTT.

This clonotype was detected ten times or more. The CDR3 reads CAWDPYGGRGDTQYF. CDR3 bases: TGTGCCTGGGACCCCTATGGAGGTCGTGGAGATACGCAGTATTTT. This chain links TRBV30 with TRBJ2-3, with D perhaps TRBD2 (5 bases). Between the trimmed V and J ends, which lost 5 bases and 5 bases, there was a span of 20 bases. CDR1 is GTSNPN, CDR2 SVGIG, per germline (reference sequence). The CDR3 sequence is 15 residues long. Full variable domain (rest looked up from reference TRBV30 and TRBJ2-3): SQTIHQWPATLVQPVGSPLSLECTVEGTSNPNLYWYRQAAGRGLQLLFYSVGIGQISSEVPQNLSASRPQDRQFILSSKKLLLSDSGFYLCAWDPYGGRGDTQYFGPGTRLTVL.

This clonotype was picked up many times. The chain joins TRBV29-1 to TRBJ2-2; 7 nucleotides match TRBD1. The CDR3 length is 15 residues. CDR1 and CDR2 (germline): SQVTM, ANQGSEA. V lost 0 bases to trimming and J lost 7 bases; unmatched junction nucleotides: 8. The CDR3 loop reads CSVEDQPGGDGELFF. The DNA of the CDR3 is TGCAGCGTTGAAGACCAACCAGGGGGTGACGGGGAGCTGTTTTTT.

On this clonotype itself: This clone may be a read error of a much larger clone one base away. The V call is TRBV29-1, the J call TRBJ2-2; 7 bases align to TRBD2. Germline CDR1 SQVTM, CDR2 ANQGSEA. This CDR3 has 15 amino acids. The trim removed 1 base at V and 12 bases at J, leaving 14 bases unmatched. For the CDR3, the DNA is TGCAGCGTTGAAGGCCGGGACGGGGGGAGGGCCAAGCTGTTTTTT. Translation gives CSVEGRDGGRAKLFF.

The gene calls are TRBV20-1 and TRBJ2-5; 10 positions agree with TRBD2. The CDR3 extends over 17 amino acids. Germline assignment: CDR1 DFQATT and CDR2 SNEGSKA (reference sequence). The V gene end was trimmed by 0 bases and the J gene end by 3 bases; junction bases not matched to a gene: 10. The CDR3 nucleotides are TGCAGTGCTAGAGATCACAATAGCGGGGGGTCAGAAGAGACCCAGTACTTC. Its protein is CSARDHNSGGSEETQYF.

V usage is TRBV2 and J usage is TRBJ2-2, with 9 bases identical to TRBD2. Losses at the gene ends were 5 bases for V and 0 bases for J; bases not matched to a gene: 7. This CDR3 comprises 17 residues. CDR1 and CDR2 (germline): SNHLY, FYNNEI. CDR3 residues: CASSSVSGSPNTGELFF. Here the CDR3 DNA reads TGTGCCAGCAGTTCGGTTAGCGGGAGTCCGAACACCGGGGAGCTGTTTTTT.